The source of this T cell receptor (beta chain) is a study of human T cells and chemical hapten exposure. Time point noted: pre-sensitization, week 0. The treatment: therapeutic diphenylcyclopropenone sensitization with weekly scalp DPC. Each CDR3 protein is one row after TCRdb ran MiXCR on the RACE reads. This table has over 70,000 distinct CDR3 sequences, 14% appearing once. This clonotype has a handful of counts. The sample in question was whole blood, obtained in connection with sensitization to the hapten diphenylcyclopropenone (DPC). The sequence derives from a woman in her 50s with alopecia areata. Some clones in this sample may be carry-over from other donors' samples.

The CDR3 sequence is CASSLSGTLEKLFF. The CDR3 nucleotides read TGTGCCAGCAGCTTGTCCGGGACCCTTGAAAAACTGTTTTTT. This chain links TRBV7-9 with TRBJ1-4, with a tentative D call TRBD1 (5 bases). The CDR3 is made up of 14 amino acids. Germline CDR1 and CDR2: SEHNR and FQNEAQ (reference sequence). Trimming removed 3 bases at V and 7 bases at J, with 12 bases between.